These 19 T cell receptor beta chains came from one sample sequenced in a study of blood T cell repertoires in COVID-19. Repertoires were generated with immunoSEQ multiplex PCR, while TCRdb's copy carries only in-frame clones and drops some. The data contain 250,000 to 300,000 clones, over 85% of them seen just once; the ten biggest clones take up 1.5% to 2%. Sequencing input: PBMCs or T cells enriched from blood (not recorded which). These receptors were taken from a woman aged 55-70 years who had recovered from COVID-19.

This chain joins TRBV5-1 and TRBJ2-1, with D perhaps matching TRBD2 (5 bases). CDR1 is SGHRS and CDR2 is YFSETQ in the germline V gene. The CDR3 sequence is 15 residues long. Trimming stripped 1 base from V and 4 bases from J, with 12 bases between. CDR3 residues: CASSLRPEGYNEQFF. CDR3 nucleotides: TGCGCCAGCAGCTTGAGACCCGAGGGTTACAATGAGCAGTTCTTC.

The J gene is TRBJ1-5, the V gene TRBV28; D gene uncertain. Germline CDR1 MDHEN, CDR2 SYDVKM. V was trimmed by 6 bases and J by 5 bases, leaving 8 bases between them. This CDR3 is 12 amino acids long. CDR3 sequence: CASRVGDQPQHF. The CDR3 region has the DNA TGTGCCAGCAGGGTCGGGGATCAGCCCCAGCATTTT.

This rearrangement joins TRBV5-1 to TRBJ2-3, with 10 bases fitting TRBD2. In germline, CDR1 is SGHRS, CDR2 YFSETQ. This CDR3 contains 16 residues. V gave up 2 bases and J gave up 2 bases; unmatched junction bases: 5. CDR3 nucleotides: TGCGCCAGCAGCTTCCTAGCGGGGGAGGTCACAGATACGCAGTATTTT. Encoded protein: CASSFLAGEVTDTQYF.

The chain uses TRBV11-3 and TRBJ2-3; D might be TRBD1 (6 bases). V lost 1 base to trimming and J lost 4 bases, with 12 bases between them. Germline V CDR1 and CDR2: SGHNT, YENEEA. The CDR3 is made up of 15 amino acids. The CDR3 nucleotides are TGTGCCAGCAGCTTAGGTACAGGGTACCCAGATACGCAGTATTTT. This sequence encodes CASSLGTGYPDTQYF. Together with reference TRBV11-3 and TRBJ2-3, the CDR3 gives the full variable domain: EAGVVQSPRYKIIEKKQPVAFWCNPISGHNTLYWYLQNLGQGPELLIRYENEEAVDDSQLPKDRFSAERLKGVDSTLKIQPAELGDSAVYLCASSLGTGYPDTQYFGPGTRLTVL.

This chain connects TRBV2 to TRBJ2-1; 7 nucleotides line up with TRBD2. After removal of 0 bases from V and 7 bases from J, the junction contained 6 bases not matched to a gene. The CDR3 has 15 amino acids. Germline CDR1 and CDR2: SNHLY and FYNNEI. CDR3: CASSEALRGVNEQFF. For the CDR3, the DNA is TGTGCCAGCAGTGAAGCTCTACGGGGGGTAAATGAGCAGTTCTTC.

The rearrangement joins TRBV28 to TRBJ2-7; D is unclear. The CDR3 extends over 17 amino acids. V gave up 2 bases and J gave up 0 bases, with 17 bases separating them. The V gene's germline CDR1 is MDHEN and CDR2 SYDVKM. The CDR3 loop is CASSLDPAAVSSYEQYF. For the CDR3, the DNA is TGTGCCAGCAGTTTAGACCCCGCGGCGGTAAGCTCCTACGAGCAGTACTTC. The variable domain in full, with the rest retrieved from reference TRBV28 and TRBJ2-7, is DVKVTQSSRYLVKRTGEKVFLECVQDMDHENMFWYRQDPGLGLRLIYFSYDVKMKEKGDIPEGYSVSREKKERFSLILESASTNQTSMYLCASSLDPAAVSSYEQYFGPGTRLTVT.

The chain recombines TRBV7-9 with TRBJ2-2; D call uncertain. The CDR3 length is 12 residues. The V gene lost 5 bases and the J gene lost 6 bases, with 7 bases spanning the gap. Germline-derived CDR1 and CDR2 are SEHNR and FQNEAQ (reference sequence). The CDR3 protein is CASSVFSGELFF. Here the CDR3 DNA reads TGTGCCAGCAGCGTATTCTCCGGGGAGCTGTTTTTT.

The count of this clone is one. J is TRBJ2-3 and V is TRBV27; D ambiguous. The CDR3 sequence is 12 residues long. Deletions cut 5 bases from V and 0 bases from J, with 3 bases between. Germline V lookup: CDR1 MNHEY, CDR2 SMNVEV (reference sequence). CDR3 in amino acids: CASSQSTDTQYF. The DNA for the CDR3 is TGTGCCAGCAGTCAGAGCACAGATACGCAGTATTTT.

The chain uses TRBV6-9 and TRBJ1-1, with D maybe TRBD1 (6 bases). V was clipped by 2 bases and J by 7 bases, with 11 bases between them. This CDR3 comprises 13 residues. CDR1 is MNHGY and CDR2 is SVAAGI in the germline V gene. This chain's CDR3 is CASSYPQQGEAFF. The CDR3 coding sequence is TGTGCCAGCAGTTATCCCCAACAGGGTGAAGCTTTCTTT.

This chain uses TRBV2 with TRBJ2-1; TRBD2 agrees at 10 bases. Germline CDR1 reads SNHLY; CDR2 reads FYNNEI. Trimming at V came to 3 bases and at J to 6 bases, leaving 5 bases not matched to a gene. There are 15 residues in the CDR3. As DNA, the CDR3 is TGTGCCAGCAGTGACTGGGAGCGGGGGGGCAATGAGCAGTTCTTC. Translation gives CASSDWERGGNEQFF. Variable domain in full (rest from reference TRBV2 and TRBJ2-1): EPEVTQTPSHQVTQMGQEVILRCVPISNHLYFYWYRQILGQKVEFLVSFYNNEISEKSEIFDDQFSVERPDGSNFTLKIRSTKLEDSAMYFCASSDWERGGNEQFFGPGTRLTVL.

This chain uses TRBV10-1 with TRBJ2-7; 8 bases map to TRBD2. The CDR3 sequence is 14 residues long. CDR1 is WNHNN and CDR2 is SYGVQD in the germline V gene (reference sequence). V was pared by 4 bases and J by 4 bases, with 6 bases of the junction left unmatched. CDR3 amino acids: CASSAGGEVYEQYF. CDR3 sequence (DNA): TGCGCCAGCAGTGCCGGGGGGGAGGTTTACGAGCAGTACTTC.

This clone showed up just once. The CDR3 loop is CASSPGTGTGSGDTQYF. The CDR3 DNA reads TGTGCCAGCAGCCCCGGGACCGGGACAGGGTCCGGAGATACGCAGTATTTT. The chain combines TRBV7-2 with TRBJ2-3; 9 bases align to TRBD1. Germline assignment: CDR1 SGHTA and CDR2 FQGNSA. CDR3 length equals 17 residues. V shed 5 bases and J 5 bases; nucleotides not matched to a gene: 14.

V is TRBV9 and J is TRBJ2-3, with 10 bases identical to TRBD2. J lost 1 base, V lost 4 bases, and 6 bases had no gene match. The CDR3 covers 16 residues. Germline V gene data show CDR1 as SGDLS and CDR2 as YYNGEE. The CDR3 DNA is TGTGCCAGCAGCTCAAGGACTAGCGGACGCACAGATACGCAGTATTTT. This sequence encodes CASSSRTSGRTDTQYF.

V usage is TRBV7-8 and J usage is TRBJ2-6; 12 positions match TRBD2. CDR3 length equals 16 residues. Germline assignment: CDR1 SGHVS and CDR2 FQNEAQ. Trimming took 6 bases from V and 2 from J; bases not matched to a gene: 2. This CDR3 reads CASRTSGGTGANVLTF. In DNA, the CDR3 is TGTGCCAGCAGGACTAGCGGGGGAACTGGGGCCAACGTCCTGACTTTC.

V gene TRBV24-1 combines with J gene TRBJ2-1; 9 bases are shared with TRBD1. The CDR3 is made up of 16 amino acids. CDR1 and CDR2 (germline): KGHDR, SFDVKD. Trimming took 1 base from V and 8 from J; bases not matched to a gene: 8. The CDR3 DNA reads TGTGCCACCAGTGATTTTAGGGACAGGGTTTCGCATGAGCAGTTCTTC. It is translated as CATSDFRDRVSHEQFF.

The rearrangement links TRBV28 to TRBJ2-7; 8 bases align to TRBD2. This CDR3 has 14 residues. J was trimmed by 2 bases and V by 2 bases; bases with no gene match: 2. Germline CDR1 MDHEN, CDR2 SYDVKM. Here the CDR3 DNA reads TGTGCCAGCAGTTTAGGGACTAGAACCTACGAGCAGTACTTC. Translated, it gives CASSLGTRTYEQYF.

This clone was seen only a few times. V gene TRBV7-3 combines with J gene TRBJ2-7; 7 bases are shared with TRBD1. Losses at the gene ends were 5 bases for V and 5 bases for J; bases not matched to a gene: 6. The germline gives CDR1 SGHTA, CDR2 FQGTGA. The CDR3 runs 13 residues. As DNA, the CDR3 is TGTGCCAGCAGCCTCTCGCAGGGGGACGAGCAGTACTTC. Amino acids: CASSLSQGDEQYF. Supplemented by reference TRBV7-3 and TRBJ2-7, the full variable domain reads GAGVSQTPSNKVTEKGKYVELRCDPISGHTALYWYRQSLGQGPEFLIYFQGTGAADDSGLPNDRFFAVRPEGSVSTLKIQRTERGDSAVYLCASSLSQGDEQYFGPGTRLTVT.

The chain carries TRBV5-8 and TRBJ1-1; 9 bases map to TRBD1. The germline gives CDR1 SGHTS, CDR2 YDEGEE. The trim removed 4 bases at V and 7 bases at J, leaving 8 bases unmatched. The CDR3 sequence is 14 residues long. CDR3 amino acids: CASSTDRGDLEAFF. The CDR3 nucleotides are TGTGCCAGCAGCACCGACAGGGGGGACCTTGAAGCTTTCTTT.

The rearrangement uses TRBV6-5 and TRBJ1-1; D perhaps matches TRBD1 (5 bases). The CDR3 runs 12 residues. V was shortened by 6 bases and J by 2 bases, with 7 bases between the two germline ends. Germline loops: CDR1 MNHEY, CDR2 SVGAGI. CDR3 loop: CASRGLNTEAFF. The CDR3 nucleotides read TGTGCCAGCAGGGGACTCAACACTGAAGCTTTCTTT.